This is a list of T cell receptor beta chains from one sample in a study of cytomegalovirus exposure and HLA in healthy donors. Measured with immunoSEQ multiplex PCR; TCRdb has only the in-frame clones, and not every one. The sample carries tens of thousands of clones, about four fifths recorded once. The sample was PBMCs. The receptors derive from a male donor in good health and CMV-seropositive. Each CDR3 is given without its conserved first and last residue.

V	CDR3
TRBV7-8	ASSLSASSGVLNTGELF
TRBV19	ASSSSSGGAYEQY
TRBV11-2	ASSPGTGVQETQY
TRBV5-1	ASSWIGTDNEKLF
TRBV30	AAKVGSSPNEKLF
TRBV4-2	ASKPTSGSSYEQY
TRBV6-1	ASSEFGGINQPQH
TRBV28	ASRVRDFLNQPQH
TRBV15	ATSRRQGAHEQY
TRBV7-2	ASSLVGQGIEAF
TRBV11-1	ASSAEAVGRGNEQY
TRBV5-4	ASSVGAGPTYEQY
TRBV6-6	ASSLGSGSYEQY
TRBV2	ASSQGNEYGYT
TRBV6-6	AISVGGGHLNEQY
TRBV7-9	ASSLVAGNTQY
TRBV2	ASSGDRGDGYT
TRBV5-1	ASSLPTGPGQTFSGNTIY
TRBV18	ASSKDEGVYEQY
TRBV27	ASREGQGATQY
TRBV5-6	ASSSVRVSGKEPQH
TRBV15	ATSEIGRGGTDTQY
TRBV30	AWSAPSTGKNSPLH
TRBV5-6	ASSFMDRGYPDTQY